This entry concerns a single T cell receptor beta chain. The CDR3 totals 18 residues. V lost 5 bases to trimming and J lost 1 base, with 21 bases between them. Germline V gene sequence: CDR1 SGHAT, CDR2 FQNNGV. Assignment of participants to cohorts was predicated upon participant-reported clinical history. Assay: immunoSEQ multiplex PCR; the TCRdb copy retains only in-frame clones and omits some. The table has 150,000 to 200,000 clones, roughly 88% seen once; the top ten hold around 13%. This entry comes from a study of blood T cell repertoires in COVID-19. The overall study: Sites across the United States, Italy and Spain contributed samples from acute and convalescent COVID-19.

This chain uses TRBV11-2 with TRBJ2-1; a possible D gene is TRBD2 (6 bases). Sequencing was carried out using PBMCs or T cells enriched from blood (not recorded which). The TCR originated in a woman aged 55-70 years who had recovered from COVID-19. The CDR3 spells CASSLTTGVAGSYNEQFF. Here the CDR3 DNA reads TGTGCCAGCAGCCTAACCACGGGTGTGGCGGGATCCTACAATGAGCAGTTCTTC.